These 26 T cell receptor beta chains share one sample of origin, sequenced in a study of blood T cells in healthy people across ages. Next came a second PCR, run for about 6 to 11 cycles, which used a sample-barcoded 5' primer along with a J-beta primer mix. TCRdb re-called the 5' RACE reads through MiXCR, storing one row per CDR3 protein. The sample has around 1,500,000 distinct CDR3 sequences, roughly 27% seen once. Sequencing was done on a sample of blood. These receptors were collected from a woman under 40 in good health.

This clonotype was observed a few times. The chain recombines TRBV5-1 with TRBJ1-4; D is perhaps TRBD1 (6 bases). V was shortened by 2 bases and J by 6 bases, with 14 bases between the two germline ends. There are 15 residues in the CDR3. Germline CDR1 SGHRS, CDR2 YFSETQ. The DNA for the CDR3 is TGCGCCAGCAGCTTAGAAGGGGGGTCTCATGAAAAACTGTTTTTT. Protein sequence: CASSLEGGSHEKLFF. Supplemented by reference TRBV5-1 and TRBJ1-4, the full variable domain reads KAGVTQTPRYLIKTRGQQVTLSCSPISGHRSVSWYQQTPGQGLQFLFEYFSETQRNKGNFPGRFSGRQFSNSRSEMNVSTLELGDSALYLCASSLEGGSHEKLFFGSGTQLSVL.

This clonotype has at least ten counts. This chain uses TRBV14 with TRBJ2-1; TRBD2 is a possible D gene (6 bases). Germline loops: CDR1 SGHDN, CDR2 FVKESK. V lost 1 base and J lost 9, with 13 bases in between. The CDR3 runs to 14 residues. Here the CDR3 reads CASSQVYRRGEQFF. CDR3 nucleotide sequence: TGTGCCAGCAGCCAAGTCTACAGGAGGGGTGAGCAGTTCTTC.

This clonotype was picked up a small number of times. This chain joins TRBV5-1 and TRBJ1-6, with 9 bases aligning to TRBD1. Germline V gene sequence: CDR1 SGHRS, CDR2 YFSETQ. The length of the CDR3 is 15 residues. Losses at the gene ends were 3 bases for V and 8 bases for J; bases not matched to a gene: 6. The CDR3 nucleotides are TGCGCCAGCAGCTGGGGACAGGGAAGCGATTCACCCCTCCACTTT. Its protein product is CASSWGQGSDSPLHF. Full variable domain (remainder filled in from reference TRBV5-1 and TRBJ1-6): KAGVTQTPRYLIKTRGQQVTLSCSPISGHRSVSWYQQTPGQGLQFLFEYFSETQRNKGNFPGRFSGRQFSNSRSEMNVSTLELGDSALYLCASSWGQGSDSPLHFGNGTRLTVT.

This clonotype was recorded at least ten times. This CDR3 is CASSLSPGSYEQYF. For the CDR3, the DNA is TGTGCCAGCAGTTTATCCCCAGGTTCCTACGAGCAGTACTTC. V usage is TRBV27 and J usage is TRBJ2-7; D gene unclear. This CDR3 has 14 amino acids. With 0 bases removed from V and 1 base from J, the gap between germline ends came to 7 bases. Germline V gene sequence: CDR1 MNHEY, CDR2 SMNVEV (reference sequence).

This clonotype was counted at least ten times. The V and J genes are TRBV7-2 and TRBJ2-1, with TRBD1 matching over 9 bases. Germline values: CDR1 SGHTA, CDR2 FQGNSA. The CDR3 consists of 16 residues. J gave up 8 bases and V 5 bases, and 13 bases lay outside the gene matches. CDR3: CASSRAPGQGKDEQFF. Here the CDR3 DNA reads TGTGCCAGCAGCCGAGCCCCGGGACAGGGTAAAGATGAGCAGTTCTTC.

Only a few counts were recorded for this clonotype. V and J are TRBV12-3 or TRBV12-4 and TRBJ2-7, with a weak D call TRBD2 (6 bases). V lost 0 bases and J 2 bases, leaving 8 bases between the germline ends. The CDR3 is 14 amino acids. CDR3 amino acids: CASSLAGEAYEQYF. The CDR3 bases are TGTGCCAGCAGTTTAGCTGGGGAGGCCTACGAGCAGTACTTC.

The rearrangement joins TRBV10-3 to TRBJ1-5; D is possibly TRBD1 (5 bases). In germline, CDR1 is ENHRY, CDR2 SYGVKD. The CDR3 spans 13 residues. Trimming shortened V by 11 bases and J by 4 bases, and 15 bases separated the two germline ends. The CDR3 DNA reads TGTGCCTCAGGGATGTGTCCTAATCAGCCCCAGCATTTT. Amino acids: CASGMCPNQPQHF.

The chain has TRBV30 and TRBJ2-2; the match to TRBD2 covers 11 bases. Germline CDR1 is GTSNPN and CDR2 is SVGIG (reference sequence). This CDR3 is built from 17 residues. Trimming cost V 7 bases and J 4 bases; bases outside gene matches: 14. The CDR3 here is CASIKIAGGRFTGELFF. The CDR3 DNA reads as TGTGCCTCGATAAAAATAGCGGGGGGGCGTTTCACCGGGGAGCTGTTTTTT. The entire variable domain, with the rest obtained from reference TRBV30 and TRBJ2-2, is as follows: SQTIHQWPATLVQPVGSPLSLECTVEGTSNPNLYWYRQAAGRGLQLLFYSVGIGQISSEVPQNLSASRPQDRQFILSSKKLLLSDSGFYLCASIKIAGGRFTGELFFGEGSRLTVL.

Many counts were recorded for this clonotype. V usage is TRBV5-6 and J usage is TRBJ2-7, with no clear D. The V and J ends lost 2 bases and 3 bases respectively, with 9 bases between them. The CDR3 has 13 residues. CDR1 is SGHDT and CDR2 is YYEEEE in the germline V gene. CDR3 amino acids: CASSFGDNYEQYF. CDR3 nucleotides: TGTGCCAGCAGCTTCGGCGACAACTACGAGCAGTACTTC.

The V call is TRBV5-1, the J call TRBJ2-4; TRBD2 agrees at 11 bases. V gave up 3 bases and J gave up 15 bases; unmatched junction bases: 11. The germline V gene has CDR1 SGHRS and CDR2 YFSETQ. The CDR3 is 14 amino acids. DNA for the CDR3: TGCGCCAGCAGCTCCGGGACTAGCGGCTACGAGCGGTACTTC. This codes for CASSSGTSGYERYF.

V is TRBV27 and J is TRBJ2-3; 7 bases fit TRBD1. This CDR3 has 15 amino acids. V lost 6 bases, J lost 0 bases, and 6 bases stayed unmatched. Germline V CDR1 and CDR2: MNHEY, SMNVEV (reference sequence). CDR3 sequence: CASRIPGQSTDTQYF. The CDR3 DNA follows: TGTGCCAGCAGGATACCGGGACAGAGCACAGATACGCAGTATTTT.

This clonotype was picked up many times. J is TRBJ2-7 and V is TRBV29-1; D ambiguous. The CDR3 is 13 amino acids. Germline CDR1 SQVTM, CDR2 ANQGSEA. Trimming removed 6 bases from V and 4 bases from J, with 16 bases in between. CDR3 loop: CSVPSAHGYEQYF. The CDR3 DNA sequence: TGCAGCGTCCCGAGCGCCCACGGGTACGAGCAGTACTTC.

At least ten counts were recorded for this clonotype. V is TRBV5-1 and J is TRBJ2-7; no firm D call. The CDR3 has 13 amino acids. Trimming cost V 2 bases and J 3 bases, with 9 bases left between them. Germline loops: CDR1 SGHRS, CDR2 YFSETQ. CDR3 coding DNA: TGCGCCAGCAGCTTAAACAGTTTCTACGAGCAGTACTTC. It is translated as CASSLNSFYEQYF.

The V call is TRBV7-2, the J call TRBJ1-3; possible D gene TRBD1, 5 bases. V was pared by 5 bases and J by 0 bases, with 14 bases between. The length of the CDR3 is 16 residues. Germline CDR1 reads SGHTA; CDR2 reads FQGNSA. The CDR3 region is CASSPQVGSSGNTIYF. As DNA, the CDR3 is TGTGCCAGCAGCCCACAGGTGGGGAGCTCTGGAAACACCATATATTTT.

This clonotype was counted a few times. V usage is TRBV5-6 and J usage is TRBJ1-2; D remains ambiguous. Germline CDR1 reads SGHDT; CDR2 reads YYEEEE. Trimming cost V 0 bases and J 4 bases, with 16 bases left between them. This CDR3 is built from 16 residues. CDR3 bases: TGTGCCAGCAGCTTGGAAGGGATCAAAACCCTCTATGGCTACACCTTC. As protein: CASSLEGIKTLYGYTF.

This clonotype has a count of ten or more. The chain has TRBV24-1 and TRBJ2-1; 12 bases agree with TRBD2. The germline CDR1 and CDR2 sequences are KGHDR and SFDVKD. V gave up 0 bases and J gave up 5 bases; unmatched junction bases: 7. The CDR3 contains 18 residues. CDR3 region: CATSDLPVTSGGDNEQFF. The CDR3 DNA follows: TGTGCCACCAGTGATTTGCCCGTGACTAGCGGGGGAGACAATGAGCAGTTCTTC.

The genes are TRBV30 and TRBJ2-6; no clear D gene. V was cut by 1 base and J by 4 bases, with 2 bases left in between. Germline CDR1 and CDR2: GTSNPN and SVGIG (reference sequence). The CDR3 is 12 residues long. The CDR3 bases are TGTGCCTGGAGTGCAGGGGCCAACGTCCTGACTTTC. It codes for CAWSAGANVLTF.

V and J are TRBV27 and TRBJ2-2; maybe TRBD2 (6 bases). V lost 0 bases and J lost 6, with 11 bases in between. The CDR3 is 15 amino acids. The germline V gene has CDR1 MNHEY and CDR2 SMNVEV (reference sequence). Written as DNA, the CDR3 is TGTGCCAGCAGTTTATCTGGAGGGTTTCCCGGGGAGCTGTTTTTT. This translates into CASSLSGGFPGELFF.

This clonotype has more than one count but fewer than ten. V and J are TRBV6-5 and TRBJ2-3; 7 nucleotides align to TRBD1. This CDR3 spans 15 amino acids. V trimming: 3 bases; J trimming: 4 bases; junction bases outside the gene matches: 7. The germline CDR1 and CDR2 sequences are MNHEY and SVGAGI. The CDR3 bases are TGTGCCAGCAGTTATGTAGGGGGCACGGCAGATACGCAGTATTTT. As protein: CASSYVGGTADTQYF.

This clonotype was recorded a few times. Just one base apart from a much larger clone, this may be a read error. This chain joins TRBV20-1 and TRBJ2-5; D may be TRBD2 (6 bases). CDR3 length: 12 amino acids. Germline V CDR1 and CDR2: DFQATT, SNEGSKA (reference sequence). CDR3 nucleotides: TGCAGGGCGAAGGGCAGCGGGGAGACCCAGTACTTC. Translation: CRAKGSGETQYF.

V usage is TRBV10-3 and J usage is TRBJ1-1; 9 bases agree with TRBD1. The V and J ends lost 6 bases and 7 bases, in that order; junction bases with no gene match: 9. The CDR3 consists of 14 residues. Germline loops: CDR1 ENHRY, CDR2 SYGVKD. CDR3 sequence: CAISRQGEFGEAFF. CDR3 DNA: TGTGCCATCAGCCGACAGGGGGAATTCGGTGAAGCTTTCTTT.

The gene calls are TRBV18 and TRBJ1-1; the D gene is possibly TRBD1 (5 bases). V gave up 2 bases and J gave up 1 base, with 11 bases separating them. The CDR3 is 15 residues long. Germline V gene lookup returns CDR1 KGHSH and CDR2 LQKENI. Written as DNA, the CDR3 is TGTGCCAGCTCACCAGGCTTAGGGACGAACACTGAAGCTTTCTTT. This codes for CASSPGLGTNTEAFF.

The chain is built from TRBV7-3 and TRBJ2-2, with D perhaps TRBD1 or TRBD2 (6 bases each). The CDR3 has 13 amino acids. CDR1 is SGHTA, CDR2 FQGTGA, per germline. Deletions cut 5 bases from V and 10 bases from J, with 14 bases between. CDR3 coding DNA: TGTGCCAGCAGCCCTAACGGGGGCGTGGAGCTGTTTTTT. Its translation is CASSPNGGVELFF.

V and J are TRBV4-3 and TRBJ1-2, with 10 bases matching TRBD1. The germline CDR1 and CDR2 sequences are LGHNA and YSLEER. Trimming removed 2 bases from V and 5 bases from J; junction bases left unmatched: 17. CDR3 size: 19 residues. As DNA, the CDR3 is TGCGCCAGCAGCCAACCCCTGGAAAGATCCGGGACAGGGGAATATGGCTACACCTTC. This translates into CASSQPLERSGTGEYGYTF.

This clonotype appeared a few times. The chain combines TRBV14 with TRBJ2-3; TRBD2 agrees at 10 bases. V was pared by 3 bases and J by 10 bases, with 7 bases of the junction left unmatched. The CDR3 has 14 amino acids. Germline CDR1 reads SGHDN; CDR2 reads FVKESK. The CDR3: CASSQASGGAAQYF. CDR3 in DNA: TGTGCCAGCAGCCAGGCGAGCGGGGGGGCTGCGCAGTATTTT.

The V gene is TRBV7-2, the J gene TRBJ2-1, with unresolved D. V lost 0 bases and J lost 8, with 8 bases in between. CDR1 is SGHTA, CDR2 FQGNSA, per germline. There are 13 residues in the CDR3. The CDR3 protein is CASSLARRHEQFF. The CDR3 DNA follows: TGTGCCAGCAGCTTAGCTCGCCGGCATGAGCAGTTCTTC.